This passage covers 15 T cell receptor beta chains from one sample sequenced in a study of T cells of healthy individuals. Each CDR3 protein gets one entry after TCRdb re-called the 5' RACE reads with MiXCR. The sample has approximately 89,000 distinct CDR3 sequences, roughly 5% seen once. These receptors originate from a female donor in good health.

This clonotype was counted many times. The chain couples TRBV28 to TRBJ1-1; a weak D match, TRBD1 (6 bases). Per the germline V gene, CDR1 is MDHEN and CDR2 is SYDVKM. Between the trimmed V and J ends, which lost 2 bases and 1 base, there was a span of 11 bases. The CDR3 has 15 amino acids. This CDR3 is CASSLGGHGNTEAFF. The CDR3 nucleotides read TGTGCCAGCAGTTTAGGGGGGCACGGGAACACTGAAGCTTTCTTT.

In this sample, this clonotype turned up many times. The chain employs TRBV27 and TRBJ2-6; D not certain. V lost 5 bases to trimming and J lost 0 bases, with 2 bases between them. The germline V gene encodes CDR1 MNHEY and CDR2 SMNVEV (reference sequence). The CDR3 has 13 residues. CDR3 sequence: CASSSSGANVLTF. CDR3 coding DNA: TGTGCCAGCAGTAGCTCTGGGGCCAACGTCCTGACTTTC.

In this sample, this clonotype turned up many times. The chain combines TRBV28 with TRBJ1-5; no firm D call. V was shortened by 3 bases and J by 5 bases, with 5 bases between the two germline ends. The CDR3 totals 12 residues. In germline, CDR1 is MDHEN, CDR2 SYDVKM. CDR3 sequence reads: CASSFPDQPQHF. CDR3 sequence (DNA): TGTGCCAGCAGTTTTCCCGATCAGCCCCAGCATTTT.

The sample holds a few counts of this clonotype. The chain carries TRBV6-2 or TRBV6-3 and TRBJ1-1, with D perhaps TRBD1 (6 bases). V was pared by 4 bases and J by 0 bases, with 12 bases between. CDR1 is MNHEY, CDR2 SVGEGT, per germline. This CDR3 contains 15 residues. CDR3 in amino acids: CASSSYRAMNTEAFF. CDR3 coding DNA: TGTGCCAGCAGTTCGTACAGGGCGATGAACACTGAAGCTTTCTTT.

This clonotype has ten or more counts. The rearrangement uses TRBV15 and TRBJ2-3, with 13 bases fitting TRBD2. Trimming at V came to 3 bases and at J to 4 bases, leaving 7 bases not matched to a gene. The V gene's germline CDR1 is LNHNV and CDR2 YYDKDF (reference sequence). The CDR3 sequence is 17 residues long. The CDR3 protein is CATSSYGLAGDADTQYF. The CDR3 region has the DNA TGTGCCACCAGCAGTTACGGACTAGCGGGAGATGCAGATACGCAGTATTTT.

The sample holds many counts of this clonotype. The V call is TRBV5-8, the J call TRBJ1-2, with D unresolved. Germline V gives CDR1 SGHTS, CDR2 YDEGEE. Trimming took 2 bases from V and 6 from J, leaving 14 bases between them. This CDR3 comprises 14 residues. The DNA for the CDR3 is TGTGCCAGCAGCTTCGATAGCCGGGTCCATGGCTACACCTTC. Amino acid sequence: CASSFDSRVHGYTF.

This clonotype was detected ten times or more. The chain employs TRBV20-1 and TRBJ2-7; 14 bases match TRBD2. Germline V gene sequence: CDR1 DFQATT, CDR2 SNEGSKA (reference sequence). V gave up 6 bases and J gave up 9 bases; unmatched junction bases: 10. The CDR3 extends over 14 amino acids. In DNA, the CDR3 is TGCAGTGCCCAGACTAGCGGGAGGGCCCCCGGGCAGTACTTC. Its protein product is CSAQTSGRAPGQYF.

This clonotype came up a few times. The chain uses TRBV29-1 and TRBJ1-1; D not certain. CDR1 is SQVTM, CDR2 ANQGSEA, per germline. V dropped 2 bases and J dropped 7 bases, with 14 bases sitting between them. This CDR3 contains 13 residues. The CDR3 here is CSVEKGPGGEAFF. DNA for the CDR3: TGCAGCGTTGAAAAAGGGCCCGGCGGTGAAGCTTTCTTT.

Only a few counts were recorded for this clonotype. This sequence joins TRBV3-1 and TRBJ1-1; D unresolved. V lost 0 bases to trimming and J lost 1 base, with 9 bases between them. The CDR3 is 15 residues long. Germline V gene lookup returns CDR1 LGHDT and CDR2 YNNKEL (reference sequence). The CDR3 sequence is CASSQDRPWNTEAFF. The CDR3 region has the DNA TGTGCCAGCAGCCAAGATCGGCCGTGGAACACTGAAGCTTTCTTT.

The table lists this clonotype with a few counts. V gene TRBV28 combines with J gene TRBJ1-2; D call uncertain. Trimming stripped 1 base from V and 2 bases from J, with 8 bases between. Per the germline V gene, CDR1 is MDHEN and CDR2 is SYDVKM. This CDR3 spans 14 amino acids. The CDR3 bases are TGTGCCAGCAGTTTATCGAGTGGGAACTATGGCTACACCTTC. Its protein product is CASSLSSGNYGYTF.

The CDR3 region is CASSQAKGSQPQHF. CDR3 nucleotides: TGTGCCAGCAGCCAAGCCAAGGGGAGTCAGCCCCAGCATTTT. This chain joins TRBV4-2 and TRBJ1-5; D possibly corresponds to TRBD1 (5 bases). CDR1 is LGHNA, CDR2 YNFKEQ, per germline. This CDR3 is 14 amino acids long. The germline V and J ends were trimmed by 1 base and 6 bases, with 10 bases remaining between them.

Ten or more counts support this clonotype. The chain recombines TRBV29-1 with TRBJ2-7; 9 nucleotides align to TRBD1. V trimming: 5 bases; J trimming: 3 bases; junction bases outside the gene matches: 5. The V gene's germline CDR1 is SQVTM and CDR2 ANQGSEA. The CDR3 spans 13 residues. The CDR3 nucleotides are TGCAGCGTTCAGACAGGGGGTAGCTACGAGCAGTACTTC. It specifies CSVQTGGSYEQYF.

This chain joins TRBV13 and TRBJ2-5, with 12 nucleotides matching TRBD2. Germline V gene lookup returns CDR1 PRHDT and CDR2 FYEKMQ (reference sequence). The trim removed 4 bases at V and 2 bases at J, leaving 5 bases unmatched. The CDR3 totals 16 residues. DNA for the CDR3: TGTGCCAGCAGCTCGGGACTAGCGGGTTCACAAGAGACCCAGTACTTC. This gives the protein CASSSGLAGSQETQYF. Full variable domain (remainder filled in from reference TRBV13 and TRBJ2-5): AAGVIQSPRHLIKEKRETATLKCYPIPRHDTVYWYQQGPGQDPQFLISFYEKMQSDKGSIPDRFSAQQFSDYHSELNMSSLELGDSALYFCASSSGLAGSQETQYFGPGTRLLVL.

This clonotype turned up a few times. The J gene is TRBJ2-3, the V gene TRBV5-4; 7 bases are a match to TRBD1. The CDR3 is 16 amino acids. The J segment lost 1 base and the V segment lost 2 bases, leaving 7 bases of the junction unmatched. From germline, CDR1 is SGHNT and CDR2 YYREEE (reference sequence). The CDR3: CASSFEGALGTDTQYF. CDR3 sequence (DNA): TGTGCCAGCAGCTTCGAGGGGGCGTTGGGCACAGATACGCAGTATTTT.

This clonotype was recorded many times. The chain employs TRBV20-1 and TRBJ1-1, with a weak D call TRBD1 (5 bases). Germline CDR1 reads DFQATT; CDR2 reads SNEGSKA (reference sequence). The germline V and J ends were trimmed by 4 bases and 6 bases, with 15 bases remaining between them. This CDR3 is 13 amino acids long. The CDR3 loop is CSATSGRLAEAFF. The DNA for the CDR3 is TGCAGTGCTACTTCGGGGCGGTTGGCTGAAGCTTTCTTT.